This T cell receptor (beta chain) was documented in a study of shared clonotypes between healthy human individuals. Whole-study results and caveats: Inspection by rarefaction showed sorted-subset sequencing to be incomplete despite large depth. About 5% of naive CD4 clonotypes were shared across a handful of donors. Non-shared clonotypes had lower generation probabilities than those shared by all four donors.

TCRdb's table, derived via immunoSEQ multiplex PCR, lists solely in-frame clones and lacks some. Among roughly 2.5 million clones listed, 90% to 95% were seen once. A note on this clone: The antigen is undetermined.

This CDR3 is 19 amino acids long. The germline gives CDR1 SGHAT, CDR2 FQNNGV. The J segment lost 0 bases and the V segment lost 1 base, leaving 9 bases of the junction unmatched. The genes are TRBV11-2 and TRBJ2-3; 11 bases agree with TRBD2. The TCR was taken from a man aged 18 to 30 in good health. What was sequenced was naive CD4+ T cells sorted from blood. Subset noted: CD45RA+ positively selected. CDR3 sequence (DNA): TGTGCCAGCAGCTTAGGACTAGCGGGGAGGCCCATCAGCACAGATACGCAGTATTTT. Its protein product is CASSLGLAGRPISTDTQYF.